The T cell receptor beta chain described here comes from a study of human T cells and chemical hapten exposure. This clonotype was counted a few times. Its target is not known. Study-level findings and limits: Unchanged with DPC sensitization were TCRs above 1 in 1000 frequency.

As to time point: patch test 1, 2 weeks after DPC sensitization. Regarding treatment: therapeutic diphenylcyclopropenone sensitization with weekly scalp DPC. The library labeled individual cDNA molecules by adding unique molecular identifiers to them. In the source study's methods: Sample TCR totals centred on a median of 95,638, ranging about 20,000 to 700,000. TCRdb processed the RACE reads anew with MiXCR; each CDR3 protein has one entry. The V and J calls, along with clone size, are taken from TCRdb and not from the paper's own processing. There are under 120,000 distinct CDR3 sequences in the sample; 11% occur only once, and 3% to 4% lies in the top ten. This CDR3 contains 11 residues.

The rearrangement links TRBV3-2 to TRBJ2-1; the table's D gene call, TRBD2, was not cross checked with the DNA. TRBV3-2 is a pseudogene segment. The sample here was whole blood, taken in connection with sensitization to the hapten diphenylcyclopropenone (DPC). This receptor was obtained from a woman aged 40 to 49 with alopecia areata. Some clones in this sample may be carry-over from other donors' samples. DNA for the CDR3: TGTGCCAGCTACTACGCTAGCAGGATTGTCTTC. Translating gives CASYYASRIVF.